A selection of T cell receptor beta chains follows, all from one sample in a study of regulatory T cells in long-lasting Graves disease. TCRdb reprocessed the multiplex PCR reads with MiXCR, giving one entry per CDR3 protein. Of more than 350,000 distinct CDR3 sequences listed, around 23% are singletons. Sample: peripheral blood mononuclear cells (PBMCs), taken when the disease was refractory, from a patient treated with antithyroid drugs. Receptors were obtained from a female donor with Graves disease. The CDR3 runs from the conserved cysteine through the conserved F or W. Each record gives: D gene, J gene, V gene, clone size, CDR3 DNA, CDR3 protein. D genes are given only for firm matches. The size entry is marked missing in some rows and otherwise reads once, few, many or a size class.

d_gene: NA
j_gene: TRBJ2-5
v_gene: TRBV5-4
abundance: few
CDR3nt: TGTGCCAGCAGCTCCTCGATGTACCAAGAGACCCAGTACTTC
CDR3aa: CASSSSMYQETQYF

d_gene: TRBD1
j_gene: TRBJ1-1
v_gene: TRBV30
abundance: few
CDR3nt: TGTGCCTGGAGTTTGGGACAGGGCCCGGAAGCTTTCTTT
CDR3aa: CAWSLGQGPEAFF

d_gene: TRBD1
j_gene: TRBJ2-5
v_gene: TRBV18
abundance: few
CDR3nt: TGTGCCAGCTCACCAGACAGGGGGATAGAGACCCAGTACTTC
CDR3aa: CASSPDRGIETQYF

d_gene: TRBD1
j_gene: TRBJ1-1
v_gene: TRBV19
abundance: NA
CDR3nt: TGTGCCAGCTCCGGGACAGCGCCAATCGCTTTCTTT
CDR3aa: CASSGTAPIAFF

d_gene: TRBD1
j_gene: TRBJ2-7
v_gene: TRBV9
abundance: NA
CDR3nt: TGTGCCGGCAGCGTAGGGACAGGGGAGGACTACGAGCAGTACTTC
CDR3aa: CAGSVGTGEDYEQYF

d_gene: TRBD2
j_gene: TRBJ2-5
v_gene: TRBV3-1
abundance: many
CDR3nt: TGTGCCAGCAGCCAAGATGGACTAGCGAGGAGTGGAGAGACCCAGTACTTC
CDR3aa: CASSQDGLARSGETQYF

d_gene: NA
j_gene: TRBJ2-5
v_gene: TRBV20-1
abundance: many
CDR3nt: TGCAGTGCTAGACGGCCAGAGACCCAGTACTTC
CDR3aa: CSARRPETQYF

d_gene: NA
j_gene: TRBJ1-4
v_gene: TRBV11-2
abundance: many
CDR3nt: TGTGCCAGCAGCTTAGGGTTCACCGCTGATGAAAAACTGTTTTTT
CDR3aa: CASSLGFTADEKLFF

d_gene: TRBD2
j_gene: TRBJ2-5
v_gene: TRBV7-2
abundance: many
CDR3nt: TGTGCCAGCAGCTTAACCCTGAGGGGAGCGGGAGAAGGGGAGACCCAGTACTTC
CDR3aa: CASSLTLRGAGEGETQYF

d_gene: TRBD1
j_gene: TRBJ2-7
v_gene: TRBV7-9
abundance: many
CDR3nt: TGTGCCAGCAGCCCGGACAGGGCTTCCTACGAGCAGTACTTC
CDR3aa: CASSPDRASYEQYF

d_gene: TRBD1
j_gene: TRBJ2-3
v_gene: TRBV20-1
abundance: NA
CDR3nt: TGCAGTGCTTCCGGGACAGGGATCTCGGCGCAGTATTTT
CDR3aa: CSASGTGISAQYF

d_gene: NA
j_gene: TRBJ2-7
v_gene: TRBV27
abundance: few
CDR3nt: TGTGCCAGCAGTTTATCGTCGACTTACGAGCAGTACTTC
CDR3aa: CASSLSSTYEQYF

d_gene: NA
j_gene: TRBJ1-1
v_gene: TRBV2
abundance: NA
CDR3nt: TGTGCCAGCAACCTGGAGAATCCGGCTGAAGCTCTCTTT
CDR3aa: CASNLENPAEALF

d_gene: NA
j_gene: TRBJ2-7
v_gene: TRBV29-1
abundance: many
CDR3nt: TGCAGCGTCCGGGACATGCAAGTTGACGAGCAGTACTTC
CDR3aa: CSVRDMQVDEQYF

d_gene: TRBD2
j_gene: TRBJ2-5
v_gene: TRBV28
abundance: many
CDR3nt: TGTGCCAGCAGTTTCGTGACTAGCAATCGAGAGACCCAGTACTTC
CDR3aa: CASSFVTSNRETQYF

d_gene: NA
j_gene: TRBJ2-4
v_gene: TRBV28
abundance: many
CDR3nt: TGTGCCAGCAGGGAACGATGGGATTGGACCAAAAACATTCAGTACTTC
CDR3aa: CASRERWDWTKNIQYF

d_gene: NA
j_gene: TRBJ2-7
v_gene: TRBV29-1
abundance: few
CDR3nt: TGCAGCGTTATGAAAGAGTCCCACGAGCAGTACTTC
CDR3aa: CSVMKESHEQYF

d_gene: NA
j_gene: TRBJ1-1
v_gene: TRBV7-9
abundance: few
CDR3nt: TGTGCCAGCAGCCCTACAGTGATCGAAGCTTTCTTT
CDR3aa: CASSPTVIEAFF

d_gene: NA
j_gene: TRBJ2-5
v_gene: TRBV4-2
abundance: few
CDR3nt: TGTGCCAGCAGCCGAAGAGGGGGAGAGGGGGAGACCCAGTACTTC
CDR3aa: CASSRRGGEGETQYF

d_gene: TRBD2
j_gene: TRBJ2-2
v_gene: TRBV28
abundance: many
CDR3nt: TGTGCCAGCAGTCCCCCCCGACTAGCGGGAGGCCCGGGGACCGGGGAGCTGTTTTTT
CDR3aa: CASSPPRLAGGPGTGELFF

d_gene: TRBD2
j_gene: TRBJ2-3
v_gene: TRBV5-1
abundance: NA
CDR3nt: TGCGCCAGCAGCTTTACGGCGACTAGCGGCACAGATACGCAGTATTTT
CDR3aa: CASSFTATSGTDTQYF

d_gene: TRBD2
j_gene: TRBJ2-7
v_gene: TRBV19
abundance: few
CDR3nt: TGTGCCAGTAGTCTCCCGGGACTAGCTATCTACGAGCAGTACTTC
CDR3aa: CASSLPGLAIYEQYF

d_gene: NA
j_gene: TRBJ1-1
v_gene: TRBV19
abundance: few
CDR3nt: TGTGCCAGTAGTATAGGAGGGGGGAACACTGAAGCTTTCTTT
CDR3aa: CASSIGGGNTEAFF

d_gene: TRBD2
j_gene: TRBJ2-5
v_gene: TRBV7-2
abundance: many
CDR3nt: TGTGCCAGCAGCTCGGCTAGCGGGGCCGTAGAGACCCAGTACTTC
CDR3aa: CASSSASGAVETQYF

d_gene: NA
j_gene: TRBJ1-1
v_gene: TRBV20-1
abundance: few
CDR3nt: TGCAGTGCTCACTACTTGGCGAACACTGAAGCTTTCTTT
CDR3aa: CSAHYLANTEAFF

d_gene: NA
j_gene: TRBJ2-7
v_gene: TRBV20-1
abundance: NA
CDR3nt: TGCAGTGCCCCAGAAAGGGCTAGCTCCTACGAGCAGTACTTC
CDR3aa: CSAPERASSYEQYF

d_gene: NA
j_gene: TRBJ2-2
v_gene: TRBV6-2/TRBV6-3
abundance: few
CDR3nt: TGTGCCAGCAGTGACTCAGGGGCCGGGGAGCTGTTTTTT
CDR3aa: CASSDSGAGELFF

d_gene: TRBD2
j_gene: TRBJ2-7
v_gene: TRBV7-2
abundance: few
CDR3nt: TGTGCCAGCAGCATGAGCCGGGACTATGGAGACGAGCAGTACTTC
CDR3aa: CASSMSRDYGDEQYF

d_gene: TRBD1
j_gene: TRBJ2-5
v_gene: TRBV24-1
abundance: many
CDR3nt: TGTGCCACCAGTGATTTGCCCTCCGGGACAGGGGTCCGAGAGACCCAGTACTTC
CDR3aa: CATSDLPSGTGVRETQYF

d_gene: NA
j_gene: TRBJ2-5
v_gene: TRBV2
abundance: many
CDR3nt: TGTGCCAGCAGTCCCCGTCCAGAGACCCAGTACTTC
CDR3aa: CASSPRPETQYF

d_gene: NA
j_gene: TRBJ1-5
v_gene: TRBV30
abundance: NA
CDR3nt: TGTGCCTGGAGTTTGGGGACAAGTAGCAATCAGCCCCAGCATTTT
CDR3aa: CAWSLGTSSNQPQHF

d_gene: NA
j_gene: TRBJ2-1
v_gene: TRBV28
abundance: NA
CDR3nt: TGTGCCAGCAGTTTTCTCCCAGGGTCTTGGGAGCAGTTCTTC
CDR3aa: CASSFLPGSWEQFF

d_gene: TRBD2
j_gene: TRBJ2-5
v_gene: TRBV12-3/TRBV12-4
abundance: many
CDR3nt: TGTGCCAGCAGTTCCCTAGCGGATTGGGAGGAAGAGACCCAGTACTTC
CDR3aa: CASSSLADWEEETQYF

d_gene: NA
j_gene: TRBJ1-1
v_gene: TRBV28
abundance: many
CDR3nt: TGTGCCAGCAGTTTGATGAACACTGAAGCTTTCTTT
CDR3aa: CASSLMNTEAFF

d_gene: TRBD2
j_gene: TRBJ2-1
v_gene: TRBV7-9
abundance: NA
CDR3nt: TGTGCCAGCACTGATAGCGGGTGGGGGTACAATGAGCAGTTCTTC
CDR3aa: CASTDSGWGYNEQFF

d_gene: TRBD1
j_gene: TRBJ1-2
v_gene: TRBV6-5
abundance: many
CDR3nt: TGTGCCAGCAGTTTCGACAGGGCGAACTATGGCTACACCTTC
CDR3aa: CASSFDRANYGYTF

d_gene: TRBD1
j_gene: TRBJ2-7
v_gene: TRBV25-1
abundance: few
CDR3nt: TGTGCCAGCAGTGAATTGGGGACAGGGCAGGACGAGCAGTACTTC
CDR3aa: CASSELGTGQDEQYF

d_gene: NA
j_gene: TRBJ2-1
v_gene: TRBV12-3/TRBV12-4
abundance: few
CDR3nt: TGTGCCAGCAGTCCCCAACAGGGTCTAGGGTACAATGAGCAGTTCTTC
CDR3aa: CASSPQQGLGYNEQFF

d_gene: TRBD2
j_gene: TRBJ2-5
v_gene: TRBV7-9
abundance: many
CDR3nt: TGTGCCAGCAGCTTGGGACTAGCGGGAGGGCCGGTCGAGACCCAGTACTTC
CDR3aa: CASSLGLAGGPVETQYF

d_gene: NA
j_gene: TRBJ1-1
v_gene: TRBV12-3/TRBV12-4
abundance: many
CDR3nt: TGTGCCAGCAGTAGGGGAAAAACAGTTGAAGCTTTCTTT
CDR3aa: CASSRGKTVEAFF

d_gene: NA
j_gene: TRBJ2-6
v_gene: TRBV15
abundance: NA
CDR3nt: TGTGCCACCAGCAGAGGCCCTGGGGCCAACGTCCTGACTTTC
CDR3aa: CATSRGPGANVLTF

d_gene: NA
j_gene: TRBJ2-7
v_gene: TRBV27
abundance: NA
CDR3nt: TGTGCCAGCTCCAGTGACAGCTTCTACGAGCAGTACTTC
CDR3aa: CASSSDSFYEQYF

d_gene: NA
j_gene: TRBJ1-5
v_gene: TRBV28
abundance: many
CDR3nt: TGTGCCAGCAGTTCAGGACACGGCAATCAGCCCCAGCATTTT
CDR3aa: CASSSGHGNQPQHF

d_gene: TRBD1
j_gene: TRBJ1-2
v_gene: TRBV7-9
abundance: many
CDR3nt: TGTGCCAGCAGCTTAATAACAGGGGGCGGTCATGGCTACACCTTC
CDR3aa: CASSLITGGGHGYTF

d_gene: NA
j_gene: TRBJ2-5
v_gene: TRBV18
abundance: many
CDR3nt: TGTGCCAGCTCACGAGCGTTGGGGGAGACCCAGTACTTC
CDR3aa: CASSRALGETQYF

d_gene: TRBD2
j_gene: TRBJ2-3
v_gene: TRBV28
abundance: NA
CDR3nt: TGTGCCAGCAGTTTATCCTCAAGCGGGGCTAGCACAGATACGCAGTATTTT
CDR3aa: CASSLSSSGASTDTQYF

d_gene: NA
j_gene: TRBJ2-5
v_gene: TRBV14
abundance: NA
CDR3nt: TGTGCCAGCAGCCATCGTGTAAACCAAGAGACCCAGTACTTC
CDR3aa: CASSHRVNQETQYF

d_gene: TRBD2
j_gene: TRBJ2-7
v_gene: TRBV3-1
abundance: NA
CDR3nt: TGTGCCAGCACCTTGACTAGCGGAACCTACGAGCAGTACTTC
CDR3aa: CASTLTSGTYEQYF

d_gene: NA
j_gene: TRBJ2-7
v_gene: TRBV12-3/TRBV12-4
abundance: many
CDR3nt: TGTGCCAGCAGCGTTGGGACGACTAACGAGCAGTACTTC
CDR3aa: CASSVGTTNEQYF

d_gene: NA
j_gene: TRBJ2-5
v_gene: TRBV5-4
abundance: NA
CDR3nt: TGTGCCAGCAGCTTGGCCCAGGCCCAAGAGACCCAGTACTTC
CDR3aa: CASSLAQAQETQYF

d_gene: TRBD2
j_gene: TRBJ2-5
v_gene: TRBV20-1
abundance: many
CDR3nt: TGCAGTGCTACCCCAAGCCCGGGACTAGGAGAGACCCAGTACTTC
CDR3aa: CSATPSPGLGETQYF

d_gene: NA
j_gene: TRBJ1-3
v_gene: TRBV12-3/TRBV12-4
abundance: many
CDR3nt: TGTGCCAGCAGTTTGGGGGGGGCGGGGAACACCATATATTTT
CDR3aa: CASSLGGAGNTIYF

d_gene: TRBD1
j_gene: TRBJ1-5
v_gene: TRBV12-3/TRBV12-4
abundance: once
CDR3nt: TGTGCCAGCCAACCCGGGACAGGACTTAATCAGCCCCAGCATTTT
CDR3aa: CASQPGTGLNQPQHF